This T cell receptor beta chain was observed in a study of blood T cell repertoires in COVID-19. The CDR3 has 14 amino acids. J was trimmed by 5 bases and V by 2 bases; bases with no gene match: 3. CDR1 is SGHAT and CDR2 is FQNNGV in the germline V gene. Method: immunoSEQ multiplex PCR; TCRdb's copy keeps in-frame clones and lacks some. Of hundreds of thousands of clones listed, under 95% were seen once; the top ten hold roughly 2.5%. The sample comprised PBMCs or T cells enriched from blood (not recorded which). The chain joins TRBV11-2 to TRBJ1-3; 7 nucleotides match TRBD1. The origin of this receptor is a man in his 60s who had recovered from COVID-19. The DNA for the CDR3 is TGTGCCAGCAGCTTAACAGGGGCTCGAAACACCATATATTTT. Translation: CASSLTGARNTIYF.